This T cell receptor (beta chain) derives from a study of identical twins (TCRdb year 2016). For the study in its entirety: The study deep-sequenced TCR alpha and beta repertoires from monozygotic twins, unrelated adults of various ages and cord blood to test whether fetal clonotypes persist. Replicate twin experiments were performed at different times using different library preparation protocols to rule out contamination.

Results the study describes overall, beyond this receptor: Because the same donors could not be followed over many years, the conclusions depended on cross-sectional statistical analysis. In beta out-of-frame sequences, excess twin sharing was weaker, because having fewer shared sequences lowered the signal-to-noise ratio. Invariant T cells such as MAIT and iNKT could partly confound zero-insertion analyses, although diverse VJ usage argued against such confounding for most clonotypes. Fewer insertions were carried by abundant cord blood beta clonotypes; a weaker similar trend was observed in young adult naive repertoires, while no such trend was observed in memory repertoires. Compared with coincidental sharing between unrelated individuals, out-of-frame TCR alpha sequences shared between twins showed an excess of sequences with low generation probability. Out-of-frame TCR alpha sharing in monozygotic twins was systematically underestimated by recombination models, whereas sharing between unrelated individuals was in agreement with the recombination models.

About this clonotype: The antigen it binds to is not known. Per-nucleotide qualities are absent, and no much larger clonotype sits a single base away.

Receptor libraries were prepared by 5' RACE. The data were produced on an Illumina HiSeq 2000. A universal primer binding site was introduced by template switching, and a unique molecular identifier was present in the final cDNA, enabling accurate counting of TCR cDNA molecules. Specific primers in the conserved constant-segment region were used to synthesize first-strand cDNA for the TCR alpha and beta chains. Each cDNA library was double barcoded, with a SMART-Mk sample barcode plus Illumina barcodes, to control for contamination. TruSeq adapter sequences along with Illumina sample barcodes were introduced in two successive PCR steps. TCR alpha and beta cDNA libraries were sequenced on the Illumina HiSeq platform with custom primers. The paper's processing steps were these. Raw reads were processed with MiGEC to extract unique molecular identifiers, and MiXCR was used to determine CDR3 positions. Recombination models were inferred per individual with the repgenHMM and IGoR tools using an EM algorithm. Shared clonotypes were analyzed with the tcR package in R, and sharing was normalized by the product of cloneset sizes. Out-of-frame nonproductive sequences were analyzed to study raw recombination free of thymic and clonal selection effects. Clones were called with MiXCR by TCRdb after fastp trimmed the public reads at Q25, and only in-frame beta chains were retained. Rows with one shared CDR3 protein collapse into an entry with the most common genes and DNA. The V and J calls come from TCRdb's annotation, not from the publication. For this sample the table gives 750,000 to 950,000 distinct CDR3 sequences, of which 9% to 15% were detected only once. About 1.5% of the sample is held by the ten biggest clonotypes.

The germline V gene sets CDR1 to KGHSH and CDR2 to LQKENI. Its CDR3 holds 16 amino acids, cysteine through phenylalanine. Of all the DNA, just the CDR3 is kept, 48 bases in frame from base 1. V is clipped by 4 bases and J by 3 bases, and the sequence between their germline boundaries is 16 bases long. All donors were healthy Caucasians. The twin cohort comprised three pairs of female monozygotic twins, all aged roughly 18 to 29 years. Peripheral blood mononuclear cells were used as the source from which RNA for TCR libraries was isolated. These same data were also listed under a study on yellow fever vaccine responses in identical twins. The second paper further reports: According to the authors, in identical twins the way T cells responded to vaccination appeared partly convergent and partly personalized. The study precisely tracked vaccine-responding T cell clones in identical twins.

The sample comprised PBMCs. This clonotype was sampled from a woman between 18 and 29 years old in good health. The receptor chain draws on TRBV18 and TRBJ1-5; no D segment can be confidently identified. CDR3 reads: CASSLPPGTVNQPQHF. Read as DNA, the sequence is TGTGCCAGCTCACTCCCGCCAGGCACAGTCAATCAGCCCCAGCATTTT.